The 11 T cell receptor beta chains reported below all come from one sample, sequenced in a study of CD8 T cells in ankylosing spondylitis. Via MiXCR, TCRdb re-called the 5' RACE reads, giving one row per CDR3 protein. The sample has roughly 97,000 distinct CDR3 sequences, about 7.7% seen once. The sample comprised blood, either unsorted or a sorted T cell fraction (not recorded which). Receptor source: a male donor with ankylosing spondylitis or in good health (not recorded which).

This clonotype was observed many times. The chain joins TRBV4-1 to TRBJ1-2, with D unclear. The CDR3 contains 13 residues. Trimming stripped 0 bases from V and 3 bases from J, with 5 bases between. The germline V gene has CDR1 MGHRA and CDR2 YSYEKL. The CDR3 DNA reads as TGCGCCAGCAGCCAAGATCTGGACTATGGCTACACCTTC. It codes for CASSQDLDYGYTF.

This clonotype occurred many times. The rearrangement joins TRBV7-8 to TRBJ2-1; no clear D. The V and J ends lost 1 base and 2 bases respectively, with 12 bases between them. Per germline, CDR1 SGHVS and CDR2 FQNEAQ. This CDR3 is built from 16 residues. The CDR3 nucleotides read TGTGCCAGCAGCTTAGATGTCCCTTTAGCCTACAATGAGCAGTTCTTC. Amino acids: CASSLDVPLAYNEQFF.

Many counts were recorded for this clonotype. The chain joins TRBV7-2 to TRBJ2-7; tentative D call: TRBD2 (5 bases). The CDR3 spans 15 residues. Trimming cost V 2 bases and J 3 bases, with 14 bases left between them. Germline CDR1 is SGHTA and CDR2 is FQGNSA. CDR3 protein: CASSLRPGIYYEQYF. CDR3 nucleotides: TGTGCCAGCAGCTTACGCCCGGGGATCTACTACGAGCAGTACTTC. The full variable domain, its missing parts supplied by reference TRBV7-2 and TRBJ2-7, is GAGVSQSPSNKVTEKGKDVELRCDPISGHTALYWYRQSLGQGLEFLIYFQGNSAPDKSGLPSDRFSAERTGGSVSTLTIQRTQQEDSAVYLCASSLRPGIYYEQYFGPGTRLTVT.

About this clonotype: The junction and the germline gene differ at one end; a read error may be behind it. This CDR3 reads CASSREENQYF. For the CDR3, the DNA is TGTGCCAGCAGCCGCGAAGAGAACCAGTACTTC. This sequence joins TRBV5-5 and TRBJ2-5; no definite D call. The CDR3 length is 11 residues. Germline V CDR1 and CDR2: SGHKS, YYEKEE (reference sequence).

This clonotype was seen many times. The CDR3 bases are TGCAGCGGTGACAGACTAGGGGTAGGAAATGAGCAGTTCTTC. The encoded protein is CSGDRLGVGNEQFF. The chain recombines TRBV29-1 with TRBJ2-1, with TRBD2 as a possible D gene (6 bases). Per the germline V gene, CDR1 is SQVTM and CDR2 is ANQGSEA. The V gene lost 7 bases and the J gene lost 7 bases, with 20 bases spanning the gap. This CDR3 is built from 14 residues.

This clonotype was found many times. This chain joins TRBV7-2 and TRBJ1-5; 7 positions agree with TRBD1. This CDR3 contains 15 residues. Germline assignment: CDR1 SGHTA and CDR2 FQGNSA. J was trimmed by 3 bases and V by 4 bases; bases with no gene match: 6. DNA of the CDR3: TGTGCCAGCAGCTCCTTGGGACAGATCAATCAGCCCCAGCATTTT. It is translated as CASSSLGQINQPQHF.

There are many counts of this clonotype. The genes are TRBV5-1 and TRBJ2-1, with 7 nucleotides matching TRBD2. V trimming: 4 bases; J trimming: 7 bases; junction bases outside the gene matches: 14. CDR1 and CDR2 (germline): SGHRS, YFSETQ. This CDR3 has 16 amino acids. CDR3 in amino acids: CASSRGRWGAGNEQFF. The CDR3 DNA reads TGCGCCAGCAGCAGGGGACGGTGGGGAGCGGGAAATGAGCAGTTCTTC.

This clonotype was seen ten or more times. The V gene is TRBV7-2, the J gene TRBJ2-1; D is possibly TRBD1 (6 bases). V lost 7 bases and J lost 4, with 14 bases in between. The CDR3 spans 14 residues. Germline values: CDR1 SGHTA, CDR2 FQGNSA. In DNA form, the CDR3 reads TGTGCCAGCACCACTGGGGGCGGGTACAATGAGCAGTTCTTC. It yields the protein CASTTGGGYNEQFF.

This clonotype appeared many times. The CDR3 DNA is TGCAGTGCGGGAGTTGCCCTGAGCAATCAGCCCCAGCATTTT. Protein: CSAGVALSNQPQHF. The J gene is TRBJ1-5, the V gene TRBV20-1; no clear D gene. CDR1 is DFQATT and CDR2 is SNEGSKA in the germline V gene (reference sequence). CDR3 length: 14 residues. V gave up 6 bases and J gave up 1 base, with 13 bases separating them.

This clonotype was seen repeatedly, ten times or more. The CDR3 reads CASSKGLPRPYTDTQYF. In DNA form, the CDR3 reads TGTGCCAGCAGCAAAGGATTACCTCGGCCCTACACAGATACGCAGTATTTT. The chain links TRBV21-1 to TRBJ2-3. TRBV21-1 corresponds to a pseudogene. The CDR3 is 17 amino acids.

The chain carries TRBV19 and TRBJ1-1, with D hard to call. The CDR3 sequence is 16 residues long. Deletions cut 6 bases from V and 5 bases from J, with 22 bases between. Germline V gene sequence: CDR1 LNHDA, CDR2 SQIVND (reference sequence). CDR3 sequence (DNA): TGTGCCAGTAGGGCCGGGAGGAGGGTCGCAGATACTGAAGCTTTCTTT. Amino acid sequence: CASRAGRRVADTEAFF.